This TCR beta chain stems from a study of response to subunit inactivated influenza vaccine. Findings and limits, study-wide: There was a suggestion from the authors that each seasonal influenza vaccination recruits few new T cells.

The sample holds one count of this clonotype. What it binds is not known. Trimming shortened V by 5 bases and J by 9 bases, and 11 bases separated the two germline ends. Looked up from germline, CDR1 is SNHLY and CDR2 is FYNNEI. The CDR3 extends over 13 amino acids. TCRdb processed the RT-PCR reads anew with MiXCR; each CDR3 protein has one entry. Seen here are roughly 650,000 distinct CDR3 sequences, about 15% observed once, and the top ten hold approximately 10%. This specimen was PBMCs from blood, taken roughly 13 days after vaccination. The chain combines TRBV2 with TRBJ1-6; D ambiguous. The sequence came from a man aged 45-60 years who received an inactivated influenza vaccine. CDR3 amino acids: CASSPLLGSPLHF. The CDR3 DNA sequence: TGTGCCAGCAGTCCTCTACTAGGTTCACCCCTCCACTTT. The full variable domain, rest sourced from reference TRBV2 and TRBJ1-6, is EPEVTQTPSHQVTQMGQEVILRCVPISNHLYFYWYRQILGQKVEFLVSFYNNEISEKSEIFDDQFSVERPDGSNFTLKIRSTKLEDSAMYFCASSPLLGSPLHFGNGTRLTVT.